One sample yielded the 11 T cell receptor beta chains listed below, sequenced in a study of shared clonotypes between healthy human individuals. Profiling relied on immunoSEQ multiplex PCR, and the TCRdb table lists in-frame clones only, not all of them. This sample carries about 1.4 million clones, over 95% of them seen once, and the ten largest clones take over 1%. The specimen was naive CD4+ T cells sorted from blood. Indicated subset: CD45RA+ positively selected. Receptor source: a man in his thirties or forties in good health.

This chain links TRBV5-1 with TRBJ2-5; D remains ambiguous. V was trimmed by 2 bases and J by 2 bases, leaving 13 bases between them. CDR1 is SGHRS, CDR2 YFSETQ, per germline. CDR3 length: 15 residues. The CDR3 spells CASSFPLPGQETQYF. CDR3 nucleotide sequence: TGCGCCAGCAGCTTTCCCCTCCCGGGTCAAGAGACCCAGTACTTC.

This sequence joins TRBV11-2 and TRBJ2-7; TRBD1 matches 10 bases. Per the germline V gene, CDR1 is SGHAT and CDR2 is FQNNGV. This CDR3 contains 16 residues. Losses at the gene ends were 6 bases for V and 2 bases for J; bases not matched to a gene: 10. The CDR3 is CASRGRGTGATYEQYF. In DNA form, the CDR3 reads TGTGCCAGCAGAGGGCGCGGGACAGGGGCGACCTACGAGCAGTACTTC.

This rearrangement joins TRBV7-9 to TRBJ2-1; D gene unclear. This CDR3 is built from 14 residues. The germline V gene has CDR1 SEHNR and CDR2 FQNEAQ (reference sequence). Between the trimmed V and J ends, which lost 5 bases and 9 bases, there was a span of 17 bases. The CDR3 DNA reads TGTGCCAGCAGCCCCACCGAACCGTCGGGTGAGCAGTTCTTC. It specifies CASSPTEPSGEQFF.

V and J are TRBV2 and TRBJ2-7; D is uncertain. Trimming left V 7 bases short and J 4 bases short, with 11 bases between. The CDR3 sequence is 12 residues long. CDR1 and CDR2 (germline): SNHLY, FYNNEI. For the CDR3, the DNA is TGTGCCAGCACCAAACAGTCTTACGAGCAGTACTTC. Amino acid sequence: CASTKQSYEQYF.

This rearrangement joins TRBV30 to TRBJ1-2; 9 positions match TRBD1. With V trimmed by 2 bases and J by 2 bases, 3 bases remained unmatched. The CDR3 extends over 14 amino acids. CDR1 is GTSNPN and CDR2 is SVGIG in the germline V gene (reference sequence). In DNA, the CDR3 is TGTGCCTGGAGTCGGGACAGGGTGAACTATGGCTACACCTTC. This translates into CAWSRDRVNYGYTF.

Here the CDR3 reads CASSYPDREETQYF. In DNA form, the CDR3 reads TGCGCCAGCAGCTACCCGGACAGGGAGGAGACCCAGTACTTC. The rearrangement links TRBV5-1 to TRBJ2-5; 8 nucleotides align to TRBD1. V trimming: 3 bases; J trimming: 5 bases; junction bases outside the gene matches: 6. CDR1 SGHRS and CDR2 YFSETQ come from the germline V gene. The CDR3 spans 14 residues.

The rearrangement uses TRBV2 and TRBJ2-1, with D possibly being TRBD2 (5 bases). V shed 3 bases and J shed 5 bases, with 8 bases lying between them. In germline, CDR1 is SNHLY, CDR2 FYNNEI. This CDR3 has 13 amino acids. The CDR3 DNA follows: TGTGCCAGCAGTGAGAGGGTCCACAATGAGCAGTTCTTC. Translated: CASSERVHNEQFF.

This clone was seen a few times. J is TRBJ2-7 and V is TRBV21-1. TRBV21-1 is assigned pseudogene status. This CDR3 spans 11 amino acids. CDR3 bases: TGTGCCAGCAGCAAAGTGGGGGATAAGTACTTC. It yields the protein CASSKVGDKYF.

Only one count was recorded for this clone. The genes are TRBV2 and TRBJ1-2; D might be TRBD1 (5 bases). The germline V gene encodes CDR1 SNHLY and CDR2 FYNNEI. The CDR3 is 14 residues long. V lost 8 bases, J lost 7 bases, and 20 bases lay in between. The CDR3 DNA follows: TGTGCCAGCCTCGAATATGTGGGGCAGTTTGGCTACACCTTC. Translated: CASLEYVGQFGYTF.

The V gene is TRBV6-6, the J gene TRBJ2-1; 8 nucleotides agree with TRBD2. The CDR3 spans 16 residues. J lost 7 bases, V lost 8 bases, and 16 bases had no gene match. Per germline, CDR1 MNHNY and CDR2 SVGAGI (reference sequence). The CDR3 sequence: CASVRGLAGTRNEQFF. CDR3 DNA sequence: TGTGCCAGCGTCCGGGGGCTAGCGGGTACGCGGAATGAGCAGTTCTTC.

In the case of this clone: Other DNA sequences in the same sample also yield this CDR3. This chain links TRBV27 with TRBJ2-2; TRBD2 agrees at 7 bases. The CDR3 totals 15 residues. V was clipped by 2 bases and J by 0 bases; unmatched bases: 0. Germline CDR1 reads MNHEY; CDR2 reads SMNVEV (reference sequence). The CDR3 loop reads CASSLAGANTGELFF. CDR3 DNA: TGTGCCAGCAGTTTAGCGGGGGCGAACACCGGGGAGCTGTTTTTT.